This is a list of T cell receptor beta chains from one sample in a study of T cells in Graves' hyperthyroidism and ophthalmopathy. MiXCR was run by TCRdb on the multiplex PCR reads, yielding one entry per CDR3 protein. This sample has 50,000 to 60,000 distinct CDR3 sequences, with approximately 52% found just once. The sequenced sample was blood. The receptor source for this set is a woman between 50 and 59 years old with Graves' ophthalmopathy. CDR3s include the opening cysteine and the closing phenylalanine or tryptophan. The order of the fields is J gene, V gene, clone size, D gene, CDR3 DNA, CDR3 protein. The D gene is left open where the match is weak. Size is stated for part of the rows, as once, few or many counts, or as a class when the clone is expanded.

>TRBJ2-1|TRBV24-1|many|-
TGTGCCACCTGCGACGGATACAATGAGCAGTTCTTC
CATCDGYNEQFF
>TRBJ2-2|TRBV4-1|many|-
TGCGCCAGCAGCCAGGACAAGGGGTCCACCGGGGAGCTGTTTTTT
CASSQDKGSTGELFF
>TRBJ1-3|TRBV7-8|-|-
TGTGCCAGCAGTCTCCTCACTGGAAACACCATATATTTT
CASSLLTGNTIYF
>TRBJ2-5|TRBV20-1|many|-
TGCAGTGCTAGAGTCCTAGGGGGGGGAGAGGAAGAGACCCAGTACTTC
CSARVLGGGEEETQYF
>TRBJ2-1|TRBV5-8|many|TRBD2
TGTGCCAGCAGAGTGGCTTTTCGGGCTAGCGGGCTGTTCTTC
CASRVAFRASGLFF
>TRBJ2-1|TRBV6-4|-|TRBD2
TGTGCCAGCAGTGCTGGCGGGGGTAGGGAGCAGTTCTTC
CASSAGGGREQFF
>TRBJ2-5|TRBV7-9|-|-
TGTGCCAGCAGCTTAGCTGGGAAAGAGACCCAGTACTTC
CASSLAGKETQYF
>TRBJ2-1|TRBV24-1|medium-sized|-
TGTGCCACCAGTGACCAGACAGGAGGGTTCCACAATGAGCAGTTCTTC
CATSDQTGGFHNEQFF
>TRBJ1-1|TRBV18|-|-
TGTGCCAGCTCACCGACTGATGCCACTGAAGCTTTCTTT
CASSPTDATEAFF
>TRBJ2-1|TRBV20-1|-|-
TGCAGTACCAAGGGGCCTGACAATGAGCAGTTCTTC
CSTKGPDNEQFF
>TRBJ2-7|TRBV7-6|-|-
TGTGCCAGCAGTTTAGCGGTGGGCCCGGCTGGGCAGTACTTC
CASSLAVGPAGQYF
>TRBJ2-7|TRBV29-1|many|TRBD2
TGCAGCGTTGAAGTGACCCCGGGGGGTGATTACGAGCAGTACTTC
CSVEVTPGGDYEQYF
>TRBJ2-7|TRBV2|many|-
TGTGCCAGCAGTGAGAGTTTGTACTACGAGCAGTACTTC
CASSESLYYEQYF
>TRBJ2-1|TRBV5-1|-|-
TGCGCCAGCAGCTTTTCGGGGATGGATGAGCAGTTCTTC
CASSFSGMDEQFF
>TRBJ2-1|TRBV7-8|-|TRBD2
TGTGCCAGCGGCCTAGCGGGGGGGGCCAATGAGCAGTTCTTT
CASGLAGGANEQFF
>TRBJ2-5|TRBV4-1|-|TRBD2
TGCGCCAGCAGCCAAACTAGCGGGGGGGCCGGGGAGACCCAGTACTTC
CASSQTSGGAGETQYF
>TRBJ2-3|TRBV20-1|-|-
TGCAGTGCTCCGCGAGCGGGGGGTCCCAGGGGGCGGAACACAGATACGCAGTATTTT
CSAPRAGGPRGRNTDTQYF
>TRBJ2-5|TRBV7-4|-|-
TGTGCCGGCAGCCGACCCCGGGACATGGTTCAAGAGACCCAGTACTTC
CAGSRPRDMVQETQYF
>TRBJ1-4|TRBV9|many|-
TGTGCCAGCAGCGTAGCGGGGAGTAATGAAAAACTGTTTTTT
CASSVAGSNEKLFF
>TRBJ2-6|TRBV7-8|many|TRBD1
TGTGCCAGCGGCCCGGACAGGGTCGGCTCTGGGGCCAACGCCCTGACTTTC
CASGPDRVGSGANALTF
>TRBJ2-7|TRBV6-2/TRBV6-3|many|TRBD1
TGTGCCAGCAGTTACTCGAACAGGGGTCACTACGAGCAGTACTTC
CASSYSNRGHYEQYF
>TRBJ2-3|TRBV9|-|-
TGTGCCAGCAGCGCCCCCCAAGGCGGTTTCGCAGATACGCAGTATTTT
CASSAPQGGFADTQYF
>TRBJ1-5|TRBV6-4|-|-
TGTGCCAGCATCAGGGACGAAGGCCAGCCCCAGCATTTT
CASIRDEGQPQHF
>TRBJ1-6|TRBV20-1|many|TRBD1
TGCAGTGCTAGTGATCGGACAGGGGGGGGGAATTCACCCCTCCACTTT
CSASDRTGGGNSPLHF
>TRBJ1-4|TRBV2|-|-
TGTGCCAGCAGTCGGCGTCAGGGGCGAAGTGAAAAACTGTTTTTT
CASSRRQGRSEKLFF
>TRBJ2-3|TRBV15|many|TRBD2
TGTGCCACCAGCAGACAACTAGCGGGAAGAACAGATACGCAGTATTTT
CATSRQLAGRTDTQYF
>TRBJ2-2|TRBV7-3|-|TRBD2
TGTGCCAGCAGCTTTGTCGGCGGGGGTCACACCGGGGAGCTGTTTTTT
CASSFVGGGHTGELFF